This T cell receptor beta chain was retrieved from a study of molecular identifiers for immune sequencing clone quantification. The trim removed 5 bases at V and 8 bases at J, leaving 15 bases unmatched. This CDR3 is built from 17 residues. Germline V gene sequence: CDR1 SEHNR, CDR2 FQNEAQ (reference sequence). This clonotype was observed a handful of times. Its matching antigen is unknown. In preparing bulk TCR libraries, previously described methods and listed TCR primers were used. TCRdb independently ran MiXCR on the PCR reads; one entry per CDR3 protein. The sample includes about 510,000 distinct CDR3 sequences, less than 30% of them seen just once. Notes on the study in general: The study found clones above 20 RNA copies held over 97% of effector molecules and under 1% in naive cells.

The clonotype was recovered from a human donor in good health. Some libraries in this study had Jurkat cell RNA spiked in. The sample comprised naive CD8+ T cells from blood, with Jurkat cell RNA spiked in. Subset reported: FACS-sorted CD8+CD4-CCR7+CD45RA+ naive T cells. V and J are TRBV7-9 and TRBJ2-4; 10 nucleotides line up with TRBD2. CDR3 nucleotide sequence: TGTGCCAGCAGCAAAACAGCGGGAGGGCCCTCGGGATACATTCAGTACTTC. This codes for CASSKTAGGPSGYIQYF.